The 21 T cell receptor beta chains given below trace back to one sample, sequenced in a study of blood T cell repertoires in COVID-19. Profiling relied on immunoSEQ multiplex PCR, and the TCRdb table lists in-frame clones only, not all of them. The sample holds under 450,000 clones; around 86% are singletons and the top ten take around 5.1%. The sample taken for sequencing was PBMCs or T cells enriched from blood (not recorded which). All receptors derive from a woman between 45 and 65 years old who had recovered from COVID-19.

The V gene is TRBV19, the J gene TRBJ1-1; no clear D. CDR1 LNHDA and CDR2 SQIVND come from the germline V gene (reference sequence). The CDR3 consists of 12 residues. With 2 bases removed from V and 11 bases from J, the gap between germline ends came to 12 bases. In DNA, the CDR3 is TGTGCCAGTAGTATAATCGGCGGTCCCGCTTTCTTT. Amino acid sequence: CASSIIGGPAFF.

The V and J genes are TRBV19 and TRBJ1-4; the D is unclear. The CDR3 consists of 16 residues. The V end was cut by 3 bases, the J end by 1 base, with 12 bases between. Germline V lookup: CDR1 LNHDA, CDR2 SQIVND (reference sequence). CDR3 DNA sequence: TGTGCCAGTAGTATGGCCAGATACCAAACTAATGAAAAACTGTTTTTT. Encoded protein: CASSMARYQTNEKLFF.

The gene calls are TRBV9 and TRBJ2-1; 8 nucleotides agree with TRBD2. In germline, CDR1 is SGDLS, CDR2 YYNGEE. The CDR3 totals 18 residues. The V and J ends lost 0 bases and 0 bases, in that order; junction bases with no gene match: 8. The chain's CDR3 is CASSVVGSGMSSYNEQFF. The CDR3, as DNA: TGTGCCAGCAGCGTAGTTGGTAGCGGGATGAGCTCCTACAATGAGCAGTTCTTC.

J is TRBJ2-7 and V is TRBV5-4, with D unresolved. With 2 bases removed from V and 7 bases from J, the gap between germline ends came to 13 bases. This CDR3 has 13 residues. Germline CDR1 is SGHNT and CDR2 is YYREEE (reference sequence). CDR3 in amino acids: CASSFRPTGEQYF. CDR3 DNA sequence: TGTGCCAGCAGCTTCCGACCGACTGGGGAGCAGTACTTC.

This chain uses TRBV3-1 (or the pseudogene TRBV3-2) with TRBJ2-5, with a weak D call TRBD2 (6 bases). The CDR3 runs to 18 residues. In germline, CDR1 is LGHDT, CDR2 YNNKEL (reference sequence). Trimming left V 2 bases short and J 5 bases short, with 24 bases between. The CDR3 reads CASSQTHQDRLVGETQYF. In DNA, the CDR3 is TGTGCCAGCAGCCAAACTCATCAAGACCGACTAGTCGGGGAGACCCAGTACTTC.

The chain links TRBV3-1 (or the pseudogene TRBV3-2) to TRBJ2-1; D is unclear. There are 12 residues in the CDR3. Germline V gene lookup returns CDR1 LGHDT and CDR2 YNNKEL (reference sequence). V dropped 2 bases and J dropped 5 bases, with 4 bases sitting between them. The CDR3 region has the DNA TGTGCCAGCAGCCAAATCGACAATGAGCAGTTCTTC. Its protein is CASSQIDNEQFF.

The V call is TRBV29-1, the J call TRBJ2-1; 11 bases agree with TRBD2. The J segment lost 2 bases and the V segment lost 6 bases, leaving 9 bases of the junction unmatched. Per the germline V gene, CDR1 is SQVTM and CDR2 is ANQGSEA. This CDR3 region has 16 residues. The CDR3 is CSVDGTSGKTYNEQFF. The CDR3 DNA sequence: TGCAGCGTCGACGGGACTAGCGGAAAAACCTACAATGAGCAGTTCTTC.

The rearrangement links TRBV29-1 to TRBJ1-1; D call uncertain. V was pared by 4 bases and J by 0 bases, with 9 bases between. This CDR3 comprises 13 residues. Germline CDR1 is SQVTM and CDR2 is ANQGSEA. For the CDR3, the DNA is TGCAGCGTTGGAAGTTCGGTGAACACTGAAGCTTTCTTT. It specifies CSVGSSVNTEAFF.

The CDR3 is CASSQDWANTEAFF. CDR3 sequence (DNA): TGCGCCAGCAGCCAAGACTGGGCGAACACTGAAGCTTTCTTT. V is TRBV4-1 and J is TRBJ1-1, with D uncertain. This CDR3 has 14 amino acids. Trimming shortened V by 0 bases and J by 1 base, and 6 bases separated the two germline ends. Germline assignment: CDR1 MGHRA and CDR2 YSYEKL.

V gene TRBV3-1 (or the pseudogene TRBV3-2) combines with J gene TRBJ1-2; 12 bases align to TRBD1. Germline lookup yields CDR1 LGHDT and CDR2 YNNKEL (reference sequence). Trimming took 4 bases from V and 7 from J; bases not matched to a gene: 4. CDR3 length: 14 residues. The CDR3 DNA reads TGTGCCAGCAGCCCCGGGACAGGGGGCTCTGGCTACACCTTC. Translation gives CASSPGTGGSGYTF.

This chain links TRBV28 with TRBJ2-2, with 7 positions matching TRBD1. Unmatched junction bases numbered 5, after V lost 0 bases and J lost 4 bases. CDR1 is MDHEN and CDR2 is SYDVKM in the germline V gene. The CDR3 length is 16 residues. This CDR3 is CASSLWQGEGTGELFF. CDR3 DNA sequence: TGTGCCAGCAGTTTATGGCAGGGGGAAGGCACCGGGGAGCTGTTTTTT.

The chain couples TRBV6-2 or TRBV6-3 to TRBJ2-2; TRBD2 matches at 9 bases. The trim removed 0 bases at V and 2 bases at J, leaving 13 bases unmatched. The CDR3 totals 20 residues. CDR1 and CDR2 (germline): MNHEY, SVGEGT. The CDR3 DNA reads TGTGCCAGCAGTTACTCGAGGGTCTATCAAGCGGGAGGAAACACCGGGGAGCTGTTTTTT. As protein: CASSYSRVYQAGGNTGELFF.

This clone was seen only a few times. CDR3 loop: CASSPRLGQGNTIYF. The CDR3 DNA is TGTGCCAGCAGCCCCCGTTTAGGACAGGGAAACACCATATATTTT. The chain has TRBV7-8 and TRBJ1-3; perhaps TRBD1 as D (6 bases). Trimming cost V 5 bases and J 4 bases, with 15 bases left between them. The CDR3 length is 15 residues. In germline, CDR1 is SGHVS, CDR2 FQNEAQ.

The CDR3 reads CASSIPPLTSGNTIYF. DNA of the CDR3: TGTGCCAGTAGTATCCCCCCACTCACCTCTGGAAACACCATATATTTT. V and J are TRBV19 and TRBJ1-3; unclear D gene. V was pared by 3 bases and J by 0 bases, with 12 bases between. The CDR3 spans 16 residues. Germline CDR1 and CDR2: LNHDA and SQIVND (reference sequence).

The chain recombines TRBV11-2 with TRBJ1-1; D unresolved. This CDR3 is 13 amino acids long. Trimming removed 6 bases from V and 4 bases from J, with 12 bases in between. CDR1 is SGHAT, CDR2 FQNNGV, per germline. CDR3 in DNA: TGTGCCAGCAGGAGAGATCCGAGCACTGAAGCTTTCTTT. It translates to CASRRDPSTEAFF.

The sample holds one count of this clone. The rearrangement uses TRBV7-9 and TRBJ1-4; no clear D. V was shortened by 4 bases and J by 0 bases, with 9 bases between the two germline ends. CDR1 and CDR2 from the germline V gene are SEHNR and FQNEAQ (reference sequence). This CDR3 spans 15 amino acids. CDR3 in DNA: TGTGCCAGCAGCTCCCAGGTGACAACTAATGAAAAACTGTTTTTT. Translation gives CASSSQVTTNEKLFF.

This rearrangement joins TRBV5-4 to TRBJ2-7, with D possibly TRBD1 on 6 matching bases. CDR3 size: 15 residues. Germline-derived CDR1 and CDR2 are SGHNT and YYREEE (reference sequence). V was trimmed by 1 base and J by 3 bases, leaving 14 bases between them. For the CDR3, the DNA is TGTGCCAGCAGCTTGTGGTTCAGGGGAGACTACGAGCAGTACTTC. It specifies CASSLWFRGDYEQYF.

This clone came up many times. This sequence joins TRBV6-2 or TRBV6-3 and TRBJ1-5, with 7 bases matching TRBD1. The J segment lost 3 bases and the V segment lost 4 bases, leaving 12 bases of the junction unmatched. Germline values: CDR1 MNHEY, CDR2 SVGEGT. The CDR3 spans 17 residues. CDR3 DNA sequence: TGTGCCAGCAGTTCGAAGGGACAGAGATTTTTCAATCAGCCCCAGCATTTT. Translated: CASSSKGQRFFNQPQHF.

This CDR3 reads CASSLWGGGADEQFF. CDR3 nucleotide sequence: TGTGCCAGCAGCTTATGGGGCGGGGGGGCCGATGAGCAGTTCTTC. V usage is TRBV7-2 and J usage is TRBJ2-1; TRBD2 matches 9 bases. The CDR3 is 15 amino acids. The ends lost 2 bases at V and 8 bases at J; junction bases unmatched: 7. Germline-derived CDR1 and CDR2 are SGHTA and FQGNSA.

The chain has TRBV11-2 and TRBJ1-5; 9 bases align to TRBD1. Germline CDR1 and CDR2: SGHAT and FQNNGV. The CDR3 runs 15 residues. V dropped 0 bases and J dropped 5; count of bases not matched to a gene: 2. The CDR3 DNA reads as TGTGCCAGCAGCTTAGACGGACAGGGGCATCAGCCCCAGCATTTT. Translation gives CASSLDGQGHQPQHF. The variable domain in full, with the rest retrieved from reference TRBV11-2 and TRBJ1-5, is EAGVAQSPRYKIIEKRQSVAFWCNPISGHATLYWYQQILGQGPKLLIQFQNNGVVDDSQLPKDRFSAERLKGVDSTLKIQPAKLEDSAVYLCASSLDGQGHQPQHFGDGTRLSIL.

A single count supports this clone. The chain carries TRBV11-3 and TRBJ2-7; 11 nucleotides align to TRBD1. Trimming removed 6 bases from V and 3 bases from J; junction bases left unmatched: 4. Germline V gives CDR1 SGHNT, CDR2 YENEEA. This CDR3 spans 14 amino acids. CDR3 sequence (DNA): TGTGCCAGCAGTGAGGGACAGGGGGGCTACGAGCAGTACTTC. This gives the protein CASSEGQGGYEQYF.